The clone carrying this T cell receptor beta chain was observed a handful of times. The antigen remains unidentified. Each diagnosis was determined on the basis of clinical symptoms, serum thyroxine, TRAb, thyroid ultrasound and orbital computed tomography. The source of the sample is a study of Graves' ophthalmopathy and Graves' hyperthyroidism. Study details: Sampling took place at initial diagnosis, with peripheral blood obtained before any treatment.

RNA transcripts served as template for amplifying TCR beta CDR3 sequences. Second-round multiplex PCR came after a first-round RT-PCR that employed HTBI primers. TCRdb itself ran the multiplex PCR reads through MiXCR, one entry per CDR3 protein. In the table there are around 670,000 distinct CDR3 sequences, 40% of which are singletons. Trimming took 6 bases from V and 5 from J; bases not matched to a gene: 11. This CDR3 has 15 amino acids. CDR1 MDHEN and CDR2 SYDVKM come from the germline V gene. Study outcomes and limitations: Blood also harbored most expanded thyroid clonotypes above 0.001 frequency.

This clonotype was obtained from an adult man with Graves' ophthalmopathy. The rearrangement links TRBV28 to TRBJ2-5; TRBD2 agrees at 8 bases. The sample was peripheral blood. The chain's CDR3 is CASSAREALGETQYF. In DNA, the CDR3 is TGTGCCAGCAGCGCGCGGGAGGCCCTAGGGGAGACCCAGTACTTC. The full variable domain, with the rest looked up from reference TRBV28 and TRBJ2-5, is DVKVTQSSRYLVKRTGEKVFLECVQDMDHENMFWYRQDPGLGLRLIYFSYDVKMKEKGDIPEGYSVSREKKERFSLILESASTNQTSMYLCASSAREALGETQYFGPGTRLLVL.